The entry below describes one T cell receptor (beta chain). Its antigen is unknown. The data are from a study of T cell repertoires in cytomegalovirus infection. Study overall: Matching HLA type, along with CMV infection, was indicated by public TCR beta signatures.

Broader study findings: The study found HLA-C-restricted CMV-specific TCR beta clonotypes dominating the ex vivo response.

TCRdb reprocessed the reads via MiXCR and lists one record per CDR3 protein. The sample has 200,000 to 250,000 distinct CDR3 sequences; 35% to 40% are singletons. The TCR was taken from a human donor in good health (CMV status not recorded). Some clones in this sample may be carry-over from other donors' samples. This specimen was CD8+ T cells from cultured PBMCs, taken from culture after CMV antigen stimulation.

This CDR3 reads CASSAQQGGWTGELFF. In DNA form, the CDR3 reads TGTGCCAGCAGTGCTCAACAGGGGGGTTGGACCGGGGAGCTGTTTTTT. The V call is TRBV25-1, the J call TRBJ2-2, with 8 bases aligning to TRBD1. CDR1 and CDR2 (germline): MGHDK, SYGVNS. The V and J ends lost 4 bases and 5 bases, in that order; junction bases with no gene match: 9. The CDR3 is 16 residues long.